This is a list of T cell receptor beta chains from one sample in a study of CXCR3-negative and CXCR3-positive naive CD8 T cells. TCRdb re-called the 5' RACE reads; one entry per CDR3 protein, DNA not given. The specimen's table records tens of thousands of distinct CDR3 sequences. Sample: naive CXCR3- CD8+ T cells from blood. These receptor sequences come from a human donor in good health. Some clones in this sample may be carry-over from other donors' samples. CDR3s include the opening cysteine and the closing phenylalanine or tryptophan.

TRBV20-1	16	TRBJ1-1	CSAAGGSGTGAAEAFF
TRBV7-2	13	TRBJ2-7	CASSPGLTYEQYF
TRBV7-6	14	TRBJ1-1	CASSIGPQGTEAFF
TRBV27	15	TRBJ1-1	CASSLSGQGYGEAFF
TRBV29-1	13	TRBJ2-7	CSALGTGVYEQYF
TRBV7-3	14	TRBJ2-3	CASSLESVGDTQYF
TRBV19	12	TRBJ2-7	CASSTYSNEQYF
TRBV12-3/TRBV12-4	14	TRBJ2-1	CASSYRTTYNEQFF
TRBV20-1	13	TRBJ2-3	CSALIGSTDTQYF
TRBV23-1	14	TRBJ1-5	CASSEDPSAWPQHF
TRBV6-2/TRBV6-3	15	TRBJ2-7	CASSYGGQETYEQYF
TRBV11-2	13	TRBJ2-4	CATTLRTENIQYF
TRBV30	18	TRBJ2-7	CAWSPPTGAPTPSYEQYF
TRBV20-1	13	TRBJ1-1	CSAPGLRTPEAFF
TRBV29-1	12	TRBJ1-2	CSVEKGTYGYTF
TRBV6-6	12	TRBJ2-1	CASSYGDNEQFF
TRBV7-2	15	TRBJ2-7	CASSLGTGGAYEQYF
TRBV7-2	14	TRBJ2-2	CASSLGLNTGELFF
TRBV5-6	13	TRBJ1-1	CASSRGIYTEAFF
TRBV12-2	16	TRBJ2-7	CASRLVDWTGTWEQYF
TRBV27	12	TRBJ1-1	CASSPKGAAITF
TRBV5-1	15	TRBJ1-2	CASSLTGQGHYGYTF
TRBV6-2/TRBV6-3	13	TRBJ1-1	CASSLDSSGRAFF
TRBV29-1	15	TRBJ2-5	CSGGDRTRSQETQYF
TRBV29-1	15	TRBJ2-3	CSVEALAGEVDTQYF
TRBV27	13	TRBJ2-3	CASSAPQWDTQYF
TRBV2	14	TRBJ2-7	CASSTGTGADEQYF
TRBV5-1	13	TRBJ2-1	CASRAGSYNEQFF
TRBV27	14	TRBJ1-1	CASSQRGLNTEAFF
TRBV29-1	14	TRBJ2-2	CSVDSGRNTGELFF
TRBV13	16	TRBJ2-7	CASSLRGAGELYEQYF
TRBV12-3/TRBV12-4	14	TRBJ2-1	CASSRSSPQNEQFF
TRBV20-1	15	TRBJ1-1	CSARGGPGGDTEAFF
TRBV29-1	16	TRBJ1-2	CSVEEMAGGSYYGYTF
TRBV4-3	16	TRBJ1-2	CASSQPSTGGRFGYTF
TRBV27	15	TRBJ1-2	CASSLGAVGNYGYTF
TRBV29-1	13	TRBJ2-7	CSVGTTGYDEQYF
TRBV24-1	15	TRBJ2-2	CATSDFRDSTGELFF
TRBV6-2/TRBV6-3	12	TRBJ2-2	CASSRVSGELFF
TRBV5-6	12	TRBJ2-5	CASSDLQAAQYF
TRBV20-1	17	TRBJ2-7	CSARDLGLAGVPYEQYF
TRBV6-6	15	TRBJ2-7	CASSSNPDRVGEQYF
TRBV9	16	TRBJ2-2	CASSAPGQGAVGELFF
TRBV4-1	17	TRBJ2-1	CASSQVSAQWAYNEQFF
TRBV4-2	16	TRBJ2-7	CASSQEFIGGSYEQYF
TRBV7-6	19	TRBJ2-5	CASSSAGTSGPVGQETQYF
TRBV15	17	TRBJ2-3	CATSRDFDRGVSDTQYF
TRBV7-6	15	TRBJ2-3	CASSGTSGGTDTQYF
TRBV5-6	12	TRBJ1-6	CASSDTVSPLHF
TRBV4-1	13	TRBJ1-5	CASSPSTDQPQHF
TRBV4-3	17	TRBJ2-1	CASSQATGLAGANEQFF
TRBV7-9	19	TRBJ1-5	CASSLGVEGGRPLNQPQHF
TRBV20-1	13	TRBJ1-5	CSARDTGYQPQHF
TRBV14	14	TRBJ2-7	CASSQDPDSYEQYF
TRBV19	18	TRBJ1-5	CASSMGAKGAPGNQPQHF
TRBV20-1	14	TRBJ1-2	CSARDLEGAYGYTF
TRBV6-6	14	TRBJ1-4	CASVLGGAEEKLFF